This TCR beta chain was sequenced for a study of early T cells in non-severe SARS-CoV-2 infection. For the study at large: Sequencing of unsorted whole blood was done on bulk RNA, leaving chains unpaired.

This clonotype was counted ten times or more. The antigen is undetermined. General study results and limits: Using VDJdb, the matching emphasized anti-spike CD8 responses while missing private and CD4 specificities.

Individual cDNA molecules were tagged with unique molecular identifiers. One entry per CDR3 protein results from TCRdb running MiXCR on the 5' RACE reads. Here the sample spans roughly 75,000 distinct CDR3 sequences, less than 15% being singletons. The CDR3 covers 11 residues. The germline V gene encodes CDR1 SGHKS and CDR2 YYEKEE (reference sequence). Deletions cut 1 base from V and 6 bases from J, with 4 bases between. The sample taken for sequencing was whole blood. This TCR was sampled from an adult who was a healthcare worker with PCR-confirmed SARS-CoV-2 infection or an uninfected control (not recorded which). The V gene is TRBV5-5, the J gene TRBJ1-1; D not certain. The CDR3 here is CASSLKAEAFF. CDR3 in DNA: TGTGCCAGCAGCTTGAAAGCTGAAGCTTTCTTT.